This T cell receptor beta chain was documented in a study of T cells in Graves' hyperthyroidism and ophthalmopathy. About the research overall: Specimen type is peripheral blood, collected at initial diagnosis prior to any treatment. Study findings and constraints: Ophthalmopathy was identified by the model a median roughly six months ahead of onset.

This clonotype has ten or more counts. Its matching antigen is unknown. Amplification of TCR beta CDR3 regions used RNA as the template. The study used the HTBI primer set for a first-round RT-PCR of the TCR CDR3. TCRdb re-called the multiplex PCR reads through MiXCR, storing one row per CDR3 protein. The data hold roughly 420,000 distinct CDR3 sequences, with 15% to 17% observed a single time. A lack of ophthalmopathy progression within 18 months defined stable Graves' hyperthyroidism. Extraction of PBMCs used roughly 9.3 ml of fresh peripheral blood. From germline, CDR1 is DFQATT and CDR2 SNEGSKA (reference sequence). The V gene lost 6 bases and the J gene lost 4 bases, with 12 bases spanning the gap. The CDR3 contains 12 residues.

The genes are TRBV20-1 and TRBJ1-1; D may be TRBD1 (5 bases). The clonotype originates from a woman younger than 35 with Graves' hyperthyroidism. Sample: blood. The CDR3 DNA reads as TGCAGTGCCTCATGGGGCGGCACTGAAGCTTTCTTT. Translating it yields CSASWGGTEAFF.